The entry below describes one T cell receptor beta chain. These data originate in a study of blood T cell repertoires in COVID-19. Study in general: COVID-19 samples, acute and convalescent, were from the United States, Italy and Spain. T cells, B-cell-depleted T cells, or PBMCs provided the cDNA or gDNA that served as material.

The assay was immunoSEQ multiplex PCR, and TCRdb's table has in-frame clones only and misses some. The repertoire holds 150,000 to 200,000 clones, with just under 95% as singletons. CDR1 is SGHTS, CDR2 YDEGEE, per germline. This CDR3 has 13 residues. V gave up 5 bases and J gave up 7 bases; unmatched junction bases: 6. This receptor was taken from a woman aged 50 to 60 with acute or convalescent COVID-19. The sample comprised peripheral blood. V and J are TRBV5-8 and TRBJ1-5; the match to TRBD1 covers 7 bases. The CDR3 DNA reads as TGTGCCAGCAGTACAGGGGTAATACAGCCCCAGCATTTT. Residues: CASSTGVIQPQHF.